The present entry profiles one T cell receptor (beta chain) with its context. Antigen unknown. Blood sampling was done at baseline, cycle 4 day 1, and cycle 7 day 1. Sequencing used immunoSEQ multiplex PCR; TCRdb keeps in-frame clones, though not all of them. This table has fewer than 55,000 clones, approximately 90% appearing once. This sample is drawn from a study of OX40 agonist ivuxolimab in advanced cancers. Study background: Past anti-PD-1, anti-PD-L1 or anti-CTLA-4 therapy was accepted, and 35% to 45% had received some.

CDR1 is MNHEY, CDR2 SMNVEV, per germline (reference sequence). Trimming cost V 3 bases and J 3 bases; bases outside gene matches: 3. This CDR3 contains 14 residues. Study results and caveats: More expanded clones were seen, on average, in CD8+ T cells than in CD4+. Clonal expansion in partial responders at 0.1-3.0 mg/kg ranked among the lowest.

V gene TRBV27 combines with J gene TRBJ2-5; 8 nucleotides line up with TRBD2. This sequence originates from an adult with an advanced solid tumor such as melanoma, head and neck, liver or kidney cancer. The sequences come from CD4+ or CD8+ T cells sorted from blood, collected in a trial of the OX40 agonist ivuxolimab. CDR3 residues: CASSFPRGEETQYF. The CDR3 DNA sequence: TGTGCCAGCAGTTTCCCGCGGGGGGAAGAGACCCAGTACTTC.